The clone carrying this T cell receptor (beta chain) has at least ten counts. The record originates from a study of T-cell reconstitution after alpha-beta-depleted transplantation in children. A library of TCRbeta sequences, prepared with unique molecular identifiers, was generated. A single record per CDR3 protein comes from TCRdb applying MiXCR to the PCR reads. The data contain around 240,000 distinct CDR3 sequences, roughly a tenth of them singletons. From germline, CDR1 is KGHDR and CDR2 SFDVKD. This CDR3 is built from 14 residues. The J segment lost 1 base and the V segment lost 5 bases, leaving 4 bases of the junction unmatched.

This clonotype was obtained from a human donor who donated a stem cell graft to a child with SCID. This chain links TRBV24-1 with TRBJ2-7; 7 bases map to TRBD1. The input for sequencing was PBMCs from the stem cell graft donor, taken from the stem cell graft. CDR3 in DNA: TGTGCCACCAGTGCCAGGGGGTTATCCTACGAGCAGTACTTC. Its translation: CATSARGLSYEQYF.